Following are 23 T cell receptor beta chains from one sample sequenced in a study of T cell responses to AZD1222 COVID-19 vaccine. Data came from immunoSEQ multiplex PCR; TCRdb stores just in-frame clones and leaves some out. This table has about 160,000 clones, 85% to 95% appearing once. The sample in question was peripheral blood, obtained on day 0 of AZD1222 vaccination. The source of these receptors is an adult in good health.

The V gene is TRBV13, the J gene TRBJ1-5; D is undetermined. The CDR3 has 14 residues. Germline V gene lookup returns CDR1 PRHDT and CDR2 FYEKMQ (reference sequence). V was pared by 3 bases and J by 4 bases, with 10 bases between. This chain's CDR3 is CASSLGFVNQPQHF. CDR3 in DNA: TGTGCCAGCAGCTTGGGGTTCGTTAATCAGCCCCAGCATTTT.

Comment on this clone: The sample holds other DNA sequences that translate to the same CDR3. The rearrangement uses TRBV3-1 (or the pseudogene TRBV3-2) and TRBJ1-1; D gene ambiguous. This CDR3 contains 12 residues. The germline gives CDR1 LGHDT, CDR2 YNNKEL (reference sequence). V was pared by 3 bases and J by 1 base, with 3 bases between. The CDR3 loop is CASSQANTEAFF. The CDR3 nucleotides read TGTGCCAGCAGCCAGGCGAACACTGAAGCTTTCTTT.

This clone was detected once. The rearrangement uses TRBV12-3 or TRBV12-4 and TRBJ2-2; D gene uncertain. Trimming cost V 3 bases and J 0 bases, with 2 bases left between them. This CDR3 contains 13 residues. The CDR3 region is CASSLTNTGELFF. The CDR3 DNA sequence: TGTGCCAGCAGTTTGACGAACACCGGGGAGCTGTTTTTT.

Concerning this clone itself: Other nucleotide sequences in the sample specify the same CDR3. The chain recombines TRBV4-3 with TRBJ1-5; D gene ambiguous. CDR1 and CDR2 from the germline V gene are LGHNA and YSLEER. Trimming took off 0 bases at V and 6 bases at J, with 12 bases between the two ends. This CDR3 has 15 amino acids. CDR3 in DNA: TGCGCCAGCAGCCAAGATTTGATCGGAGGTCAGCCCCAGCATTTT. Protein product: CASSQDLIGGQPQHF.

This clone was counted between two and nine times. DNA for the CDR3: TGTGCCAGCAGTTACGCGGGACAGGGGATTAATTCACCCCTCCACTTT. The encoded protein is CASSYAGQGINSPLHF. The gene calls are TRBV6-5 and TRBJ1-6, with 10 bases fitting TRBD1. The length of the CDR3 is 16 residues. Germline loops: CDR1 MNHEY, CDR2 SVGAGI. The ends lost 2 bases at V and 6 bases at J; junction bases unmatched: 4.

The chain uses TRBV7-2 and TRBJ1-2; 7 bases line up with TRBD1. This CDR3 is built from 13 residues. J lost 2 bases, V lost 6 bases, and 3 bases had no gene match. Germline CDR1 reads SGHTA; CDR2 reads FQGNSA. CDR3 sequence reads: CASRGDRNYGYTF. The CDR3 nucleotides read TGTGCCAGCAGAGGGGACAGAAACTATGGCTACACCTTC.

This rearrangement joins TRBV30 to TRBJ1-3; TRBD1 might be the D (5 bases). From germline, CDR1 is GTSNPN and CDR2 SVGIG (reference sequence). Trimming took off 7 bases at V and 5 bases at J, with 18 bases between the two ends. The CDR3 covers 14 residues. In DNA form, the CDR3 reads TGTGCCTCGGACGGGGCCTCCGGGAGAAACACCATATATTTT. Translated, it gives CASDGASGRNTIYF.

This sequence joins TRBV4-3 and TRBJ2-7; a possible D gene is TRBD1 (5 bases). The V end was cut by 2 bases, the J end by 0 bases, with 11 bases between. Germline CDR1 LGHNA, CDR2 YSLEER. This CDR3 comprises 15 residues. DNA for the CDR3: TGCGCCAGCAGCCAAATCGGCAGGGCCTCCTACGAGCAGTACTTC. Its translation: CASSQIGRASYEQYF.

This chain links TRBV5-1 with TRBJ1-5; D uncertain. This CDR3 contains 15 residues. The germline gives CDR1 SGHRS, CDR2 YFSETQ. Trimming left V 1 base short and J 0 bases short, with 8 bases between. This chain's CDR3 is CASSLSGYSNQPQHF. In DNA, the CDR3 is TGCGCCAGCAGCTTGTCGGGGTATAGCAATCAGCCCCAGCATTTT.

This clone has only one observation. The CDR3 nucleotides read TGCGCCAGCAGCGGACCAGGGGGTTACACCGGGGAGCTGTTTTTT. Translation gives CASSGPGGYTGELFF. The chain uses TRBV5-1 and TRBJ2-2, with 7 positions matching TRBD1. CDR1 and CDR2 (germline): SGHRS, YFSETQ. V gave up 4 bases and J gave up 3 bases; unmatched junction bases: 6. The CDR3 runs to 15 residues. Variable domain in full (rest from reference TRBV5-1 and TRBJ2-2): KAGVTQTPRYLIKTRGQQVTLSCSPISGHRSVSWYQQTPGQGLQFLFEYFSETQRNKGNFPGRFSGRQFSNSRSEMNVSTLELGDSALYLCASSGPGGYTGELFFGEGSRLTVL.

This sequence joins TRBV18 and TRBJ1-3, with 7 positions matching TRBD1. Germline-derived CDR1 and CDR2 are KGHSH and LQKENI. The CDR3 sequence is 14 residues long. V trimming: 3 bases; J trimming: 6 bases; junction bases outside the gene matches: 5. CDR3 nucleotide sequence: TGTGCCAGCTCACCCCGGACAGGTTTAAACACCATATATTTT. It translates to CASSPRTGLNTIYF.

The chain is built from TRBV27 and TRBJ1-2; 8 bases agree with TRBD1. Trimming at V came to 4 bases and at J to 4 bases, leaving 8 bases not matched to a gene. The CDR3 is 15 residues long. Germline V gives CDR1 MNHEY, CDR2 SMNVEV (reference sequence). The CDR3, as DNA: TGTGCCAGCAGTTCTTCAGGGGGCGCCGGCTATGGCTACACCTTC. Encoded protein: CASSSSGGAGYGYTF.

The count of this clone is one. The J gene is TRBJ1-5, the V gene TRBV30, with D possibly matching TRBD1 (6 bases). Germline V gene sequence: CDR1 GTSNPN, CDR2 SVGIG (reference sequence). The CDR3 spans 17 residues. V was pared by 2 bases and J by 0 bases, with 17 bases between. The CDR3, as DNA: TGTGCCTGGAGTCCCGACAGGAGCCCCATTAGCAATCAGCCCCAGCATTTT. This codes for CAWSPDRSPISNQPQHF.

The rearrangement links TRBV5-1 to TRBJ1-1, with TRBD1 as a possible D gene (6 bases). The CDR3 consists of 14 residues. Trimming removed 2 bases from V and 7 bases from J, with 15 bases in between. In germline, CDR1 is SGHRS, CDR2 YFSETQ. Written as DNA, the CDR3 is TGCGCCAGCAGCTTATACGGGGACACCTATGAAGCTTTCTTT. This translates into CASSLYGDTYEAFF.

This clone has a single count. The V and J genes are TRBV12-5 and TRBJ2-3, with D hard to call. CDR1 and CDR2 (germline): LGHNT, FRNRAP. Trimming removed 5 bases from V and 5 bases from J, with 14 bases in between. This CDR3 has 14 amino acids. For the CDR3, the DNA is TGTGCTAGTGGTCATACAACGTTGGGAGATACGCAGTATTTT. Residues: CASGHTTLGDTQYF.

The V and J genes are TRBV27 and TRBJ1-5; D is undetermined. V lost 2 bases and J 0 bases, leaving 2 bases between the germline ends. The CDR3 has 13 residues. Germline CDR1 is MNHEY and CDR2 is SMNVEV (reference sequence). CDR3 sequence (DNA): TGTGCCAGCAGTTTACATAGCAATCAGCCCCAGCATTTT. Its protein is CASSLHSNQPQHF.

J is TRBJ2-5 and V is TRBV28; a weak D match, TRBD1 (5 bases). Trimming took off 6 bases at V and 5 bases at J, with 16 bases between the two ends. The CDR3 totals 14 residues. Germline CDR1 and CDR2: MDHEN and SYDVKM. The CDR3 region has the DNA TGTGCCAGCAGCAGAAGCTCCAGGGTTGAGACCCAGTACTTC. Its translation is CASSRSSRVETQYF.

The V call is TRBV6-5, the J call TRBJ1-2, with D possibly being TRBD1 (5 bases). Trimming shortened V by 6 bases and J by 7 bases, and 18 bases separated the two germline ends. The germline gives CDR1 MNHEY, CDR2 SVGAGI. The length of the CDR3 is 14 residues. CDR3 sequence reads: CASSLGQGAGGYTF. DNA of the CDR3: TGTGCCAGCAGCCTCGGGCAGGGTGCGGGTGGCTACACCTTC.

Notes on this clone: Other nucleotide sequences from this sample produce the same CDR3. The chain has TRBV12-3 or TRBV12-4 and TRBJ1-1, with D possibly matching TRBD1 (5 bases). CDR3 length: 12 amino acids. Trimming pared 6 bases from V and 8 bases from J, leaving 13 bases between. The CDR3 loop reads CASSARQTEAFF. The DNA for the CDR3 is TGTGCCAGCAGCGCTAGACAGACCGAAGCTTTCTTT.

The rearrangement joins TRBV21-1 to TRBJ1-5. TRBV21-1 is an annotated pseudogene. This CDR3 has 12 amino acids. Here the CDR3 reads CAIGWGNQPQHF. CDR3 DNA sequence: TGTGCCATCGGGTGGGGCAATCAGCCCCAGCATTTT.

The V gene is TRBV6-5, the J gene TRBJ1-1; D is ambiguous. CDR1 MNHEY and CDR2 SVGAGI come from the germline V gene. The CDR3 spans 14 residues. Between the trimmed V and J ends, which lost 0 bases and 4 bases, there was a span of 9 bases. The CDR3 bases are TGTGCCAGCAGTTACTCGTCTAGTAGCACTGAAGCTTTCTTT. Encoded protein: CASSYSSSSTEAFF.

The CDR3 spells CASSLPGLVGYTQYF. In DNA, the CDR3 is TGTGCCAGCAGTTTACCGGGACTAGTAGGGTATACGCAGTATTTT. J is TRBJ2-3 and V is TRBV13; 8 bases agree with TRBD2. This CDR3 region has 15 residues. Germline loops: CDR1 PRHDT, CDR2 FYEKMQ (reference sequence). J lost 7 bases, V lost 6 bases, and 12 bases had no gene match.

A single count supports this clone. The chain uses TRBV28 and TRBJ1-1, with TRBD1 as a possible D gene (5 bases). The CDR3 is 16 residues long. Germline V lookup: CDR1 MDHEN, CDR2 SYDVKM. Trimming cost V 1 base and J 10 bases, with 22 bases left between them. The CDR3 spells CASSLLGQGPGHGAFF. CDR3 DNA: TGTGCCAGCAGTTTATTGGGGCAGGGACCGGGTCACGGAGCTTTCTTT.